The clone carrying this T cell receptor beta chain turned up a few times. The antigen is undetermined. Individual cDNA molecules were tagged with unique molecular identifiers, the study reported. TCRdb re-called the 5' RACE reads through MiXCR, storing one row per CDR3 protein. This table holds tens of thousands of distinct CDR3 sequences, around 13% found once. The sample belongs to a study of early T cells in non-severe SARS-CoV-2 infection. Study summary: Chains stayed unpaired after sequencing of bulk RNA from unsorted whole blood.

This CDR3 has 11 residues. V dropped 6 bases and J dropped 4 bases, with 9 bases sitting between them. CDR1 is DFQATT and CDR2 is SNEGSKA in the germline V gene (reference sequence). General study results and limits: The study's VDJdb matching favored anti-spike CD8 responses and missed private and CD4 specificities.

This receptor was obtained from an adult who was a healthcare worker with PCR-confirmed SARS-CoV-2 infection or an uninfected control (not recorded which). Source material: whole blood. The chain couples TRBV20-1 to TRBJ1-2; TRBD1 might be the D (5 bases). The CDR3 nucleotides read TGCAGTGCAGACAGTGCCTATGGCTACACCTTC. This translates into CSADSAYGYTF.